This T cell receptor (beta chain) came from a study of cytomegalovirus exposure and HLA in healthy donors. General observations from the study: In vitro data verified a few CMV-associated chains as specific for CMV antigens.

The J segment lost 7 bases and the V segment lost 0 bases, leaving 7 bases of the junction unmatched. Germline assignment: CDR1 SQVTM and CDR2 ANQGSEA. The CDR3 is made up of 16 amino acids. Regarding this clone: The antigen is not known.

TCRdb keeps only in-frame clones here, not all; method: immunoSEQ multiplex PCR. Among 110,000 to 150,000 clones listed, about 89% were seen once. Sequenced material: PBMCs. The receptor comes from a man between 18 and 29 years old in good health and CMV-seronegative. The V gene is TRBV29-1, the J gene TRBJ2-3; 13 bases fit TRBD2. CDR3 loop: CSVEDPGLAGAYTQYF. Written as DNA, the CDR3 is TGCAGCGTTGAAGATCCAGGACTAGCGGGGGCGTATACGCAGTATTTT.